Listed below are T cell receptor beta chains from one sample, sequenced in a study of T and B cells in COVID-19 patients. TCRdb redid the calling of the multiplex PCR reads with MiXCR, one entry per CDR3 protein. The sample consists of approximately 26,000 distinct CDR3 sequences, 32% of them appearing once. What was sequenced was blood. The origin of the receptors is a human donor who had recovered from COVID-19. The CDR3 runs from the conserved cysteine through the conserved F or W. Fields, in order: V gene, clone size, J gene, D gene, CDR3 DNA, CDR3 protein. A D gene is named only where the DNA matches it firmly. Part of the rows lack a size; the others show once, few, many or a class for expanded clones.

TRBV18	few	TRBJ1-4	TRBD1	TGTGCCAGCTCACCACGCGACAGGGATGGTGAAAAACTGTTTTTT	CASSPRDRDGEKLFF
TRBV20-1	-	TRBJ2-3	-	TGCAGTGCCCTTAGCGGTAGCACAGATACGCAGTATTTT	CSALSGSTDTQYF
TRBV6-2/TRBV6-3	once	TRBJ2-5	TRBD1	TGTGCCAGCACCCCAGGCAGGGGGCAAGAGACCCAGTACTTC	CASTPGRGQETQYF
TRBV19	-	TRBJ1-2	TRBD1	TGTGCCATCAGTCCCTCGACAGGGTACTCTGGCTACACCTTC	CAISPSTGYSGYTF
TRBV19	medium-sized	TRBJ2-1	-	TGTGCTTCGGCGGCTCAGACAGGATTTCGCCATGAGCAGTTCTTC	CASAAQTGFRHEQFF
TRBV4-3	-	TRBJ2-7	TRBD1	TGCGCCAGCAGCCAAGTTGAGGGGGCGCGGAGGGAGCAGTACTTC	CASSQVEGARREQYF
TRBV7-2	few	TRBJ2-1	-	TGTGCCAGCAGCTTAAGGTCGACAGGGGAGGGTGAGCAGTTCTTC	CASSLRSTGEGEQFF
TRBV19	many	TRBJ2-5	-	TGTGCCAGTAGTATTAGGCAGAACTCCCAAGAGACCCAGTACTTC	CASSIRQNSQETQYF
TRBV20-1	once	TRBJ1-2	-	TGCAGTGCTAGAGATGGCTACACCTTC	CSARDGYTF
TRBV12-3/TRBV12-4	-	TRBJ2-7	TRBD1	TGTGCCAGCAGTTTATGGGGGCTGACAGGGAGCTCCTACGAGCAGTACTTC	CASSLWGLTGSSYEQYF
TRBV6-5	few	TRBJ2-4	TRBD1	TGTGCCAGCGCCACCCTGACAGGGGGCGAAAACATTCAGTACTTC	CASATLTGGENIQYF
TRBV7-2	-	TRBJ2-2	-	TGTGCCAGCAGCTTAGCGGTAGGGGAAACCGGGGAGCTGTTTTTT	CASSLAVGETGELFF
TRBV13	few	TRBJ1-3	-	TGTGCCAGCAGCTTAGAGCCGGGAGGCTCTGGAAACACCATATATTTT	CASSLEPGGSGNTIYF
TRBV13	medium-sized	TRBJ2-3	-	TGTGCCAGCAGCGGACACGGGGGCACAGATACGCAGTATTTT	CASSGHGGTDTQYF
TRBV6-2/TRBV6-3	few	TRBJ1-6	-	TGTGCCAGCAGTTACGCAGGGGTTTCACCCCTCCACTTT	CASSYAGVSPLHF
TRBV7-6	few	TRBJ2-2	-	TGTGCCAGCAGCCATAGGTGGAACACCGGGGAGCTGTTTTTT	CASSHRWNTGELFF
TRBV6-5	many	TRBJ2-1	TRBD2	TGTGCCAGCAGGTCGGGAGGGAACAATGAGCAGTTCTTC	CASRSGGNNEQFF
TRBV6-5	-	TRBJ1-3	TRBD1	TGTGCCAGCAGTTCGGGGACAGCGTTCTCTGGAAACACCATATATTTT	CASSSGTAFSGNTIYF
TRBV7-9	few	TRBJ2-2	-	TGTGCCAGCAGCTTACTGGTAGGGGTGAGGACCGGGGAGCTGTTTTTT	CASSLLVGVRTGELFF
TRBV19	-	TRBJ1-1	TRBD1	TGTGCCAGTAGTATCCCGGGACAGGGTATGAACACTGAAGCTTTCTTT	CASSIPGQGMNTEAFF
TRBV6-5	-	TRBJ1-4	-	TGTGCCAGCAGCCGCCTCGAGGGGATTGAAAAACTGTTTTTT	CASSRLEGIEKLFF
TRBV19	-	TRBJ1-2	-	TGTGCCAGTAGTTCCCCGAGCCGGGACAAGATCTATGGCTACACCTTC	CASSSPSRDKIYGYTF
TRBV4-3	few	TRBJ2-5	TRBD2	TGTGCCAGCAGCCAAGAGCCGACTAGCGGCCAAGAGACCCAGTACTTC	CASSQEPTSGQETQYF
TRBV7-2	-	TRBJ2-3	-	TGTGCCAGCAGCTTTATTTTCTCAGATACGCAGTATTTT	CASSFIFSDTQYF
TRBV6-5	few	TRBJ2-5	-	TGTGCCAGCAGTTACCTCAGGGGCCAAGAGACCCAGTACTTC	CASSYLRGQETQYF
TRBV7-2	-	TRBJ2-7	-	TGTGCCAGCAGCCGGGACGTCGGGCAGGGGAGCCACGAGCAGTACTTC	CASSRDVGQGSHEQYF
TRBV7-2	-	TRBJ2-3	-	TGTGCCAGCAGCCTACAGCCGAGCACAGATACGCAGTATTTT	CASSLQPSTDTQYF
TRBV6-6	-	TRBJ1-2	-	TGTGCCAGCAGTTCAAAATCCAGTTCCATTCTATCTGGCTACACCTTC	CASSSKSSSILSGYTF
TRBV5-4	many	TRBJ1-4	-	TGTGCCAGCAGCCCGACAGCAACTAATGAAAAACTGTTTTTT	CASSPTATNEKLFF